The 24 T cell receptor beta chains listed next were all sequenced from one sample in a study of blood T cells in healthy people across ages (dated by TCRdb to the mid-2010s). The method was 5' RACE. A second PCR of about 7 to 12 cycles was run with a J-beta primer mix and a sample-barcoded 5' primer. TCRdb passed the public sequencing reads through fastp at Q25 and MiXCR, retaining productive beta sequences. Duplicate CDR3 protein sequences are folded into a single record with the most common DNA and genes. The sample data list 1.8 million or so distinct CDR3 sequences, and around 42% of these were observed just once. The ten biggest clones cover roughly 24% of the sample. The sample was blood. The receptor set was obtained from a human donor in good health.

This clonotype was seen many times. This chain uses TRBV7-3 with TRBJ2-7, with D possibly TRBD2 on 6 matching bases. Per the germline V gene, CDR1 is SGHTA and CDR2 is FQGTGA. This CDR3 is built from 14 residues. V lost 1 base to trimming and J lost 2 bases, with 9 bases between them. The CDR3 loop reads CASSLIAGTYEQYF. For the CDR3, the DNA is TGTGCCAGCAGCTTAATCGCGGGAACCTACGAGCAGTACTTC.

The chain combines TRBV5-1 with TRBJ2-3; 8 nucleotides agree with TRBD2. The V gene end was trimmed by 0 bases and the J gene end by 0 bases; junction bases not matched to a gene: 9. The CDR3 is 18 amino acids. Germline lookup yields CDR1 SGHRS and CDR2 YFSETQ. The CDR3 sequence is CASSLGLAGDSSTDTQYF. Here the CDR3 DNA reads TGCGCCAGCAGCTTGGGTCTAGCGGGTGACTCTAGCACAGATACGCAGTATTTT.

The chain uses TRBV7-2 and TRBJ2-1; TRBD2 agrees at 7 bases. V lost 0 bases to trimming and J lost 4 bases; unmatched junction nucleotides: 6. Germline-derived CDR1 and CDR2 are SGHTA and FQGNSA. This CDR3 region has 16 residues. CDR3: CASSLAGGTSYNEQFF. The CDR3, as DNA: TGTGCCAGCAGCTTAGCGGGGGGGACCTCTTACAATGAGCAGTTCTTC. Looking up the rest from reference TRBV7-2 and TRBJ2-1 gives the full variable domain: GAGVSQSPSNKVTEKGKDVELRCDPISGHTALYWYRQSLGQGLEFLIYFQGNSAPDKSGLPSDRFSAERTGGSVSTLTIQRTQQEDSAVYLCASSLAGGTSYNEQFFGPGTRLTVL.

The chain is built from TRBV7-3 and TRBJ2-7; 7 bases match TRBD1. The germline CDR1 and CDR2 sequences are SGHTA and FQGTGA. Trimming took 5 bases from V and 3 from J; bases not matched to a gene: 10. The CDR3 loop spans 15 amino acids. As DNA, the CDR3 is TGTGCCAGCAGCCCCTCGGCAGGGACAGACTACGAGCAGTACTTC. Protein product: CASSPSAGTDYEQYF.

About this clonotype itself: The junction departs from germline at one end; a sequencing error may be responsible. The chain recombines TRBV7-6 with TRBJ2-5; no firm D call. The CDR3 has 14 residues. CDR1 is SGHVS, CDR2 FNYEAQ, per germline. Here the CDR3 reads CAGSLVPDQETQYF. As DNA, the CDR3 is TGTGCCGGCAGCTTAGTTCCAGACCAAGAGACCCAGTACTTC.

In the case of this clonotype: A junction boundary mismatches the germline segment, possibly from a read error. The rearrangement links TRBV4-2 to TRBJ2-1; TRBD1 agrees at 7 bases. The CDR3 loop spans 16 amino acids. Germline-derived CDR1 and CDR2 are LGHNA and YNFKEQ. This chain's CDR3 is CAGSQVTGTSYNEQFF. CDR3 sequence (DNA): TGTGCCGGCAGCCAGGTGACAGGGACCTCCTACAATGAGCAGTTCTTC.

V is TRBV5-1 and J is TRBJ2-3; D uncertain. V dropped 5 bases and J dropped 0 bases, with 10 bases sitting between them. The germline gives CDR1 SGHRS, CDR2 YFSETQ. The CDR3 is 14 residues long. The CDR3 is CASRVQPSTDTQYF. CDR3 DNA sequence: TGCGCCAGCAGAGTACAGCCTAGCACAGATACGCAGTATTTT.

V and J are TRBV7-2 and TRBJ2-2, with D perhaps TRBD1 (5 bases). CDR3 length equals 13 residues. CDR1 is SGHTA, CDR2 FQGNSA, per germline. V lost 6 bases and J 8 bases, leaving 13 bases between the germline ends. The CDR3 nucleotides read TGTGCCAGCAGTATACTCAGGGATGGGGAGCTGTTTTTT. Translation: CASSILRDGELFF.

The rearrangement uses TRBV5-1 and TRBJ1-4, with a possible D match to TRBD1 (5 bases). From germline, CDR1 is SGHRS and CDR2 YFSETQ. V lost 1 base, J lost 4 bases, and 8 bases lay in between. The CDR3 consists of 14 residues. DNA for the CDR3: TGCGCCAGCAGCTTGCCGACAGATAATGAAAAACTGTTTTTT. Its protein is CASSLPTDNEKLFF.

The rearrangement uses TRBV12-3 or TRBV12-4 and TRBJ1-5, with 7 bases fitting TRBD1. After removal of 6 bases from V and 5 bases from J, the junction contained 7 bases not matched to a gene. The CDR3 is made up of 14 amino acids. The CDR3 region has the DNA TGTGCCAGCAGCACAGGGGTTGTCCATCAGCCCCAGCATTTT. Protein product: CASSTGVVHQPQHF.

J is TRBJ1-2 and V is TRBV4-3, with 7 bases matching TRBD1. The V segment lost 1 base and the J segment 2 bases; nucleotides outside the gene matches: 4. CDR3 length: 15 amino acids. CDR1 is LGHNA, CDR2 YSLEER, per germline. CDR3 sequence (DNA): TGCGCCAGCAGCCAAGCTAACAGGGGAAACTATGGCTACACCTTC. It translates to CASSQANRGNYGYTF.

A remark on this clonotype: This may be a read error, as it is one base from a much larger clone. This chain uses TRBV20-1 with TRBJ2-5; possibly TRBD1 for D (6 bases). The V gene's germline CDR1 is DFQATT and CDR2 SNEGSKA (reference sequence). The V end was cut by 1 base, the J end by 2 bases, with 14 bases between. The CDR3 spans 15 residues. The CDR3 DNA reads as TGCAGTGCTAGAGGGCAGGGGTGGTATCAAGAGACCCAGTACTTC. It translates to CSARGQGWYQETQYF.

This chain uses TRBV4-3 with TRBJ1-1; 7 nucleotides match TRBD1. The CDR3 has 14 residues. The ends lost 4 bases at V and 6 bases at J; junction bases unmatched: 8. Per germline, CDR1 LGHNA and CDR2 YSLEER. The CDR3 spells CASSPGGPLPEAFF. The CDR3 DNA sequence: TGCGCCAGCAGCCCAGGGGGTCCGCTCCCTGAAGCTTTCTTT.

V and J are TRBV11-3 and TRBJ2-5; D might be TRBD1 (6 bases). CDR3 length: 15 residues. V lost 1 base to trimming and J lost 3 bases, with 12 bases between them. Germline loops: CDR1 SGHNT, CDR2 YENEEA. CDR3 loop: CASSLGLGAEETQYF. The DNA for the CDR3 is TGTGCCAGCAGCTTAGGGTTGGGGGCGGAAGAGACCCAGTACTTC.

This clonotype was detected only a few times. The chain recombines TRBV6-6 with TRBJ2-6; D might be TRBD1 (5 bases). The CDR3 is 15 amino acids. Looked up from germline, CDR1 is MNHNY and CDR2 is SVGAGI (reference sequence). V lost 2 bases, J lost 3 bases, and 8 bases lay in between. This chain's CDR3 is CASSYGAVGANVLTF. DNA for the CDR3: TGTGCCAGCAGTTACGGGGCGGTTGGGGCCAACGTCCTGACTTTC.

CDR3 nucleotide sequence: TGTGCCAGCAGCTTAGGGGAGGGGGGCGCCTATGGCTACACCTTC. It yields the protein CASSLGEGGAYGYTF. The J gene is TRBJ1-2, the V gene TRBV7-9; maybe TRBD1 (6 bases). CDR1 SEHNR and CDR2 FQNEAQ come from the germline V gene (reference sequence). Trimming removed 1 base from V and 4 bases from J, with 13 bases in between. This CDR3 spans 15 amino acids. Variable domain in full (rest from reference TRBV7-9 and TRBJ1-2): DTGVSQNPRHKITKRGQNVTFRCDPISEHNRLYWYRQTLGQGPEFLTYFQNEAQLEKSRLLSDRFSAERPKGSFSTLEIQRTEQGDSAMYLCASSLGEGGAYGYTFGSGTRLTVV.

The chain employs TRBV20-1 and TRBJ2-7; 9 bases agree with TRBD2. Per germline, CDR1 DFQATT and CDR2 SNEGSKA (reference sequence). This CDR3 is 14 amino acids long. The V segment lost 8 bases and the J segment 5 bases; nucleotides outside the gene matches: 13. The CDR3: CSPLASGVRDEQYF. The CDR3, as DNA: TGCAGTCCCTTGGCTAGCGGGGTCCGGGACGAGCAGTACTTC.

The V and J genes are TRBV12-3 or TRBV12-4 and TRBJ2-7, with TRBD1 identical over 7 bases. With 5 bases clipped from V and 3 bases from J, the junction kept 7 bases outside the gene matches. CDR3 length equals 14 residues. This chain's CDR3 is CASSTGQVFYEQYF. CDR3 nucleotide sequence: TGTGCCAGCAGTACCGGACAGGTCTTCTACGAGCAGTACTTC.

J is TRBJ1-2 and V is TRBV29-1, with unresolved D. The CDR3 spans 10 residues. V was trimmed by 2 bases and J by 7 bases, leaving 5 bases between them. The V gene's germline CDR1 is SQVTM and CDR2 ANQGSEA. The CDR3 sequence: CSVETSGYTF. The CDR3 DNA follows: TGCAGCGTTGAAACAAGTGGCTACACCTTC. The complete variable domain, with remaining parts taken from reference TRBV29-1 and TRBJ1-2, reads SAVISQKPSRDICQRGTSLTIQCQVDSQVTMMFWYRQQPGQSLTLIATANQGSEATYESGFVIDKFPISRPNLTFSTLTVSNMSPEDSSIYLCSVETSGYTFGSGTRLTVV.

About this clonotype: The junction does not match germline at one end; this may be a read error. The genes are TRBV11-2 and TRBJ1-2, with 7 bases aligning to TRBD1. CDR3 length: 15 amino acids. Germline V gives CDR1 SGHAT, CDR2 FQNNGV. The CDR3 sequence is CASSSGGPFNYGCTF. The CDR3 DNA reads TGTGCCAGCAGCTCAGGGGGGCCTTTTAACTATGGCTGCACCTTC.

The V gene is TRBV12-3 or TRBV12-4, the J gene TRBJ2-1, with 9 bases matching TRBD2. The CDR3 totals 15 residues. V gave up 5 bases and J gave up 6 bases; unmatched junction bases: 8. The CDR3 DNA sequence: TGTGCCAGCAGTGGCGGGGGGGCCTTCTTCAATGAGCAGTTCTTC. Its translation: CASSGGGAFFNEQFF.

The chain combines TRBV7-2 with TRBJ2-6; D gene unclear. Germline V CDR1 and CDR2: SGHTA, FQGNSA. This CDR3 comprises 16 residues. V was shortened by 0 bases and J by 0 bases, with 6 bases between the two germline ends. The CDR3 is CASSLAVNSGANVLTF. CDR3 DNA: TGTGCCAGCAGCTTAGCGGTCAACTCTGGGGCCAACGTCCTGACTTTC.

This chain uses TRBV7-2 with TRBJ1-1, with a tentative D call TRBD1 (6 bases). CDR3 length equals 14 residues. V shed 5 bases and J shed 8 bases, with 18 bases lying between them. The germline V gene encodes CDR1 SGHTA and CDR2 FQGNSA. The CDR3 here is CASSPSTRGGEAFF. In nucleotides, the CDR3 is TGTGCCAGCAGCCCCTCAACGAGGGGGGGAGAAGCTTTCTTT.

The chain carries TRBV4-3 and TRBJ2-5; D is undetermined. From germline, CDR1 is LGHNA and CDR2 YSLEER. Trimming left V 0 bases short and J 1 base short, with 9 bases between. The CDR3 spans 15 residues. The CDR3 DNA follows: TGCGCCAGCAGCCAAGATATCAACACCCAAGAGACCCAGTACTTC. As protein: CASSQDINTQETQYF.